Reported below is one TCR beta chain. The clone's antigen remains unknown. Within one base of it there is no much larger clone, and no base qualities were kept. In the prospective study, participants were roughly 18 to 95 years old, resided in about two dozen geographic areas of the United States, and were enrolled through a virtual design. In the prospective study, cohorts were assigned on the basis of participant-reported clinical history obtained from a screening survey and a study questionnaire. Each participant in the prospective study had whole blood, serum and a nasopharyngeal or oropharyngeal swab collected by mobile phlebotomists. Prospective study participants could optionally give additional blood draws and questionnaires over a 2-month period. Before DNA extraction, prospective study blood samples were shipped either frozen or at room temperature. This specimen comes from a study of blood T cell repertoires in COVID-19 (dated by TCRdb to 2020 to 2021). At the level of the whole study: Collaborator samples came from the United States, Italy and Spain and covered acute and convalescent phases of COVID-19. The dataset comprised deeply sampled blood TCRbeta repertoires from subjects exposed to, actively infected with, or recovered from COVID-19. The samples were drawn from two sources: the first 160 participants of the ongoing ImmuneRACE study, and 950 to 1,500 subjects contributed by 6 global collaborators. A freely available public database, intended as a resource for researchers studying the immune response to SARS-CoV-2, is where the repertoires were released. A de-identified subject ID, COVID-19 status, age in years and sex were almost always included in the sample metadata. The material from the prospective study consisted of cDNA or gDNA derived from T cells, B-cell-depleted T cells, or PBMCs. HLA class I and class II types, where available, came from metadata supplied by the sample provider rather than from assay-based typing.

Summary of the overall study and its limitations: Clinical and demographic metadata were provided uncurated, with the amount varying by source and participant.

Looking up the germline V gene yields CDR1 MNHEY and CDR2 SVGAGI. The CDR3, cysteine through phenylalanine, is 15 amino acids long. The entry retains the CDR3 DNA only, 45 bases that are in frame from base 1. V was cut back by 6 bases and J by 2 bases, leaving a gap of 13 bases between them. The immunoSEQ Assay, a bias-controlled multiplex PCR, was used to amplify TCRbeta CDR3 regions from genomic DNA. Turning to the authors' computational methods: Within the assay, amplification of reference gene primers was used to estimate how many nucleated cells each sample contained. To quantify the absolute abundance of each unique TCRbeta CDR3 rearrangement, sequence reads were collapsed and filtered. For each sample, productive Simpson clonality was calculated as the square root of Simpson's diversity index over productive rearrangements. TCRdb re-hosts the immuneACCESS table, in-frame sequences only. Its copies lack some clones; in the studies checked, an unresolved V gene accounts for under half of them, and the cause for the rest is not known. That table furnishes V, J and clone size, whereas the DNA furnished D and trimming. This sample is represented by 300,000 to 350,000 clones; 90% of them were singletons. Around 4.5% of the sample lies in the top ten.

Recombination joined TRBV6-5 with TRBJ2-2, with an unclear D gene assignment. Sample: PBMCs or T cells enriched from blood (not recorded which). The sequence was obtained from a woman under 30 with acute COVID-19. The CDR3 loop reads CASSEVPGNTGELFF. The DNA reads TGTGCCAGCAGCGAGGTCCCCGGCAACACCGGGGAGCTGTTTTTT.